The 30 T cell receptor beta chains listed next were all sequenced from one sample in a study of blood T cell repertoires in COVID-19. Clones were read by immunoSEQ multiplex PCR, and TCRdb kept only the in-frame ones, dropping some. The top ten clones hold 15% to 20% of a sample with 150,000 to 200,000 clones, approximately 81% of them seen once. The sample comprised peripheral blood. Every receptor here comes from a person aged 70 to 85 with COVID-19, enrolled during active disease.

The J gene is TRBJ2-7, the V gene TRBV6-2 or TRBV6-3; D is undetermined. CDR3 length: 14 residues. Deletions cut 6 bases from V and 6 bases from J, with 18 bases between. Germline CDR1 reads MNHEY; CDR2 reads SVGEGT. Here the CDR3 DNA reads TGTGCCAGCAGCATACCAAACAGCAGGTCCGAGCAGTACTTC. Encoded protein: CASSIPNSRSEQYF.

The chain joins TRBV9 to TRBJ2-5; 7 bases line up with TRBD2. Per germline, CDR1 SGDLS and CDR2 YYNGEE. The CDR3 covers 14 residues. V was pared by 3 bases and J by 3 bases, with 5 bases of the junction left unmatched. The CDR3 sequence: CASSAGGGEETQYF. CDR3 DNA sequence: TGTGCCAGCAGCGCGGGCGGGGGAGAAGAGACCCAGTACTTC.

The J gene is TRBJ1-5, the V gene TRBV27; 7 positions match TRBD1. CDR3 length: 15 residues. The V gene's germline CDR1 is MNHEY and CDR2 SMNVEV (reference sequence). Losses at the gene ends were 0 bases for V and 5 bases for J; bases not matched to a gene: 4. CDR3 protein: CASSLSTGFDQPQHF. DNA for the CDR3: TGTGCCAGCAGTTTATCGACAGGGTTTGATCAGCCCCAGCATTTT.

The chain carries TRBV7-3 and TRBJ2-3, with a tentative D call TRBD1 (6 bases). CDR1 and CDR2 (germline): SGHTA, FQGTGA. V lost 3 bases, J lost 4 bases, and 14 bases lay in between. The CDR3 is made up of 15 amino acids. CDR3 sequence reads: CASSLSARGADTQYF. As DNA, the CDR3 is TGTGCCAGCAGCTTGTCCGCCAGGGGCGCAGATACGCAGTATTTT.

This clone has more than one count but fewer than ten. This chain uses TRBV7-8 with TRBJ2-1; possibly TRBD1 for D (6 bases). This CDR3 comprises 12 residues. The V end lost 4 bases, the J end lost 12 bases, and 13 bases lay between the germline ends. Germline V gene sequence: CDR1 SGHVS, CDR2 FQNEAQ. The DNA for the CDR3 is TGTGCCAGCAGCTCCAACACGGACAGGCAGTTCTTC. Its translation is CASSSNTDRQFF.

This chain connects TRBV11-2 to TRBJ1-6, with D maybe TRBD1 (5 bases). Trimming pared 5 bases from V and 5 bases from J, leaving 13 bases between. Germline V gives CDR1 SGHAT, CDR2 FQNNGV. CDR3 length equals 15 residues. CDR3 region: CASSPAAGHNSPLHF. Written as DNA, the CDR3 is TGTGCCAGCAGCCCAGCTGCGGGACATAATTCACCCCTCCACTTT.

The chain joins TRBV28 to TRBJ2-7; 11 bases agree with TRBD2. This CDR3 comprises 20 residues. Germline trimming cut 5 bases from V and 1 base from J; bases unmatched to any gene: 19. Germline CDR1 MDHEN, CDR2 SYDVKM. CDR3 loop: CASSRSGTSGRLSGSYEQYF. The CDR3 DNA follows: TGTGCCAGCAGTCGTTCCGGGACTAGCGGTCGCTTGAGCGGGTCCTACGAGCAGTACTTC.

CDR3 protein: CASSYSQGVYGYTF. In nucleotides, the CDR3 is TGTGCCAGCAGTTACTCTCAGGGGGTCTATGGCTACACCTTC. V is TRBV6-5 and J is TRBJ1-2, with 7 positions matching TRBD1. CDR3 size: 14 residues. The germline CDR1 and CDR2 sequences are MNHEY and SVGAGI. V dropped 0 bases and J dropped 4; count of bases not matched to a gene: 2.

The chain couples TRBV7-3 to TRBJ2-1; perhaps TRBD2 as D (6 bases). The CDR3 sequence is 14 residues long. CDR1 is SGHTA, CDR2 FQGTGA, per germline. Trimming left V 2 bases short and J 8 bases short, with 13 bases between. In DNA, the CDR3 is TGTGCCAGCAGCTTAGGGACTCCCGCAGATGAGCAGTTCTTC. It yields the protein CASSLGTPADEQFF.

CDR3 DNA: TGTGCCAGCAGCTTGAAGCGGGAGGGCCTAAGAAGCGAGACCCAGTACTTC. It specifies CASSLKREGLRSETQYF. The chain employs TRBV5-8 and TRBJ2-5, with 10 bases fitting TRBD2. CDR1 is SGHTS, CDR2 YDEGEE, per germline. The junction had 11 bases not matched to a gene; V was cut back by 1 base and J by 5 bases. The CDR3 runs to 17 residues.

The chain joins TRBV7-2 to TRBJ2-7; D is unresolved. CDR1 and CDR2 from the germline V gene are SGHTA and FQGNSA. V was trimmed by 2 bases and J by 0 bases, leaving 8 bases between them. The CDR3 length is 14 residues. The CDR3 is CASSLIPSSYEQYF. In DNA, the CDR3 is TGTGCCAGCAGCTTAATACCGAGCTCCTACGAGCAGTACTTC.

The V call is TRBV7-7, the J call TRBJ2-4; maybe TRBD1 (6 bases). This CDR3 has 15 residues. Trimming left V 5 bases short and J 4 bases short, with 15 bases between. Germline V gene lookup returns CDR1 SSHAT and CDR2 FNYEAQ (reference sequence). This CDR3 is CASSALGTRKNIQYF. The CDR3 DNA is TGTGCCAGCAGCGCCTTAGGGACACGAAAAAACATTCAGTACTTC.

This chain uses TRBV5-5 with TRBJ2-2, with D possibly TRBD1 on 6 matching bases. The ends were cut back, 1 base at V and 4 bases at J, with 8 bases in the middle. The CDR3 length is 14 residues. Per the germline V gene, CDR1 is SGHKS and CDR2 is YYEKEE (reference sequence). The CDR3 loop reads CASSLPGATGELFF. The DNA for the CDR3 is TGTGCCAGCAGCTTGCCAGGGGCCACCGGGGAGCTGTTTTTT.

The V gene is TRBV5-1, the J gene TRBJ2-2, with 7 bases aligning to TRBD1. J lost 3 bases, V lost 3 bases, and 8 bases had no gene match. The CDR3 has 16 amino acids. Germline V gene data show CDR1 as SGHRS and CDR2 as YFSETQ. The CDR3 DNA reads as TGCGCCAGCAGCTCGACAGGGTCAAAGGACACCGGGGAGCTGTTTTTT. Encoded protein: CASSSTGSKDTGELFF.

The chain uses TRBV27 and TRBJ2-3; 7 bases agree with TRBD2. Germline trimming cut 5 bases from V and 2 bases from J; bases unmatched to any gene: 4. The CDR3 runs 14 residues. Germline lookup yields CDR1 MNHEY and CDR2 SMNVEV (reference sequence). The CDR3 spells CASSSGENTDTQYF. The DNA for the CDR3 is TGTGCCAGCAGTAGCGGGGAGAACACAGATACGCAGTATTTT.

J is TRBJ2-1 and V is TRBV6-5; 10 nucleotides agree with TRBD1. This CDR3 is 15 amino acids long. Germline CDR1 is MNHEY and CDR2 is SVGAGI. V shed 5 bases and J 9 bases; nucleotides not matched to a gene: 10. Written as DNA, the CDR3 is TGTGCCAGCAGTACCGGGACAGGGGTTTACGGTGAGCAGTTCTTC. It codes for CASSTGTGVYGEQFF.

The rearrangement joins TRBV5-1 to TRBJ2-5; D is perhaps TRBD2 (5 bases). V lost 3 bases and J lost 7, with 19 bases in between. The germline V gene encodes CDR1 SGHRS and CDR2 YFSETQ. The CDR3 has 15 residues. In DNA, the CDR3 is TGCGCCAGCAGCTCCCCCGCGATCGGGAAAGGGACCCAGTACTTC. Residues: CASSSPAIGKGTQYF.

This clone has only one observation. The rearrangement joins TRBV28 to TRBJ2-1, with 8 bases that match TRBD2. CDR3 length equals 14 residues. Trimming at V came to 8 bases and at J to 9 bases, leaving 12 bases not matched to a gene. CDR1 and CDR2 from the germline V gene are MDHEN and SYDVKM. CDR3: CASGPGLAGSEQFF. CDR3 in DNA: TGTGCCAGCGGACCCGGACTAGCTGGGAGTGAGCAGTTCTTC.

The genes are TRBV6-2 or TRBV6-3 and TRBJ1-2, with 7 bases lining up with TRBD1. CDR1 is MNHEY, CDR2 SVGEGT, per germline. With 4 bases clipped from V and 4 bases from J, the junction kept 6 bases outside the gene matches. This CDR3 comprises 14 residues. CDR3 protein: CASSSRGRIYGYTF. The CDR3 DNA reads as TGTGCCAGCAGTTCTAGGGGGCGGATCTATGGCTACACCTTC.

This clone was counted between two and nine times. The chain links TRBV7-9 to TRBJ1-5; perhaps TRBD1 as D (6 bases). Trimming removed 3 bases at V and 7 bases at J, with 10 bases between. Germline CDR1 and CDR2: SEHNR and FQNEAQ (reference sequence). CDR3 length: 13 amino acids. The CDR3 reads CASSFKGDQPQHF. The CDR3, as DNA: TGTGCCAGCAGCTTCAAGGGGGACCAGCCCCAGCATTTT.

This clone turned up a few times. The rearrangement joins TRBV7-3 to TRBJ2-7; TRBD1 matches 9 bases. The V and J ends lost 3 bases and 5 bases, in that order; junction bases with no gene match: 2. CDR3 size: 13 residues. CDR1 and CDR2 from the germline V gene are SGHTA and FQGTGA. The CDR3: CASSLDRGNEQYF. In DNA, the CDR3 is TGTGCCAGCAGCTTGGACAGGGGTAACGAGCAGTACTTC.

This clone was counted once. The V gene is TRBV2, the J gene TRBJ1-2; 9 bases fit TRBD1. From germline, CDR1 is SNHLY and CDR2 FYNNEI. The V gene end was trimmed by 7 bases and the J gene end by 8 bases; junction bases not matched to a gene: 8. The CDR3 is 13 amino acids. CDR3 residues: CASIRDREFGYTF. The CDR3 nucleotides read TGTGCCAGCATCAGGGACAGGGAGTTCGGCTACACCTTC.

The V gene is TRBV11-2, the J gene TRBJ1-2; D uncertain. Trimming cost V 0 bases and J 8 bases, with 13 bases left between them. Germline-derived CDR1 and CDR2 are SGHAT and FQNNGV. This CDR3 region has 14 residues. The CDR3 region is CASSLEPGSRGYTF. CDR3 in DNA: TGTGCCAGCAGCTTAGAACCTGGGAGTCGAGGCTACACCTTC.

The chain has TRBV7-2 and TRBJ2-1; TRBD2 is a possible D gene (5 bases). Germline V gives CDR1 SGHTA, CDR2 FQGNSA. The CDR3 is made up of 12 amino acids. V lost 2 bases to trimming and J lost 8 bases, with 7 bases between them. In DNA, the CDR3 is TGTGCCAGCAGCTTAACTAGGCATGAGCAGTTCTTC. It translates to CASSLTRHEQFF.

This chain joins TRBV29-1 and TRBJ1-2; 7 bases fit TRBD1. The germline CDR1 and CDR2 sequences are SQVTM and ANQGSEA. J lost 2 bases, V lost 8 bases, and 8 bases had no gene match. This CDR3 is built from 13 residues. CDR3 DNA sequence: TGCAGCTTTGCCGGGACAGCAAACTATGGCTACACCTTC. Translation: CSFAGTANYGYTF.

The chain links TRBV27 to TRBJ1-1, with 8 bases identical to TRBD1. CDR3 length: 16 amino acids. V was clipped by 5 bases and J by 1 base; unmatched bases: 9. CDR1 is MNHEY and CDR2 is SMNVEV in the germline V gene (reference sequence). The chain's CDR3 is CASSTLTGVGNTEAFF. The CDR3 nucleotides read TGTGCCAGCAGTACCCTGACAGGGGTAGGGAACACTGAAGCTTTCTTT.

V and J are TRBV15 and TRBJ1-1; tentative D call: TRBD1 (5 bases). CDR1 is LNHNV and CDR2 is YYDKDF in the germline V gene (reference sequence). Trimming took 3 bases from V and 1 from J, leaving 15 bases between them. The CDR3 totals 16 residues. The CDR3 region is CATSSLGGVRNTEAFF. The CDR3 DNA sequence: TGTGCCACCAGCAGTCTGGGGGGAGTGAGGAACACTGAAGCTTTCTTT.

The V and J genes are TRBV7-2 and TRBJ2-3; D remains ambiguous. The CDR3 length is 14 residues. CDR1 SGHTA and CDR2 FQGNSA come from the germline V gene. V was clipped by 0 bases and J by 3 bases, with 7 bases between them. DNA for the CDR3: TGTGCCAGCAGCTTAGCGTACCAGACAGATACGCAGTATTTT. Protein sequence: CASSLAYQTDTQYF.

V is TRBV4-1 and J is TRBJ2-2; 8 bases match TRBD2. After removal of 1 base from V and 3 bases from J, the junction contained 4 bases not matched to a gene. Per germline, CDR1 MGHRA and CDR2 YSYEKL. This CDR3 is built from 16 residues. CDR3 in DNA: TGCGCCAGCAGCCAAGGGCGGGGGGCCTACACCGGGGAGCTGTTTTTT. This gives the protein CASSQGRGAYTGELFF.

This clone has a single count. V gene TRBV5-4 combines with J gene TRBJ1-4; unclear D gene. This CDR3 is 14 amino acids long. Per the germline V gene, CDR1 is SGHNT and CDR2 is YYREEE (reference sequence). The V end was cut by 3 bases, the J end by 0 bases, with 6 bases between. DNA of the CDR3: TGTGCCAGCAGCTCTATGGCAACTAATGAAAAACTGTTTTTT. It codes for CASSSMATNEKLFF. The whole variable domain, filled in from reference TRBV5-4 and TRBJ1-4, reads ETGVTQSPTHLIKTRGQQVTLRCSSQSGHNTVSWYQQALGQGPQFIFQYYREEENGRGNFPPRFSGLQFPNYSSELNVNALELDDSALYLCASSSMATNEKLFFGSGTQLSVL.